This T cell receptor (beta chain) was captured by sequencing in a study of blood T cell repertoires in COVID-19. Study at large: Acute and convalescent COVID-19 specimens originated in the United States, Italy and Spain. Sources were T cells, B-cell-depleted T cells, or PBMCs; the material itself was cDNA or gDNA.

In the study's own analysis: Reference gene primer amplification in the assay estimated nucleated cell counts. The assay was immunoSEQ multiplex PCR, and TCRdb's table has in-frame clones only and misses some. V and J calls and clone size are those listed in that table; D and trimming were worked out from the DNA. The data hold 70,000 to 85,000 clones, with approximately 78% observed a single time. The germline gives CDR1 GTSNPN, CDR2 SVGIG (reference sequence). The CDR3 extends over 16 amino acids. V was cut by 0 bases and J by 7 bases, with 16 bases left in between. The clonotype originates from an elderly woman with acute or convalescent COVID-19. This chain uses TRBV30 with TRBJ1-6; TRBD1 is a possible D gene (5 bases). The sequenced sample consisted of peripheral blood. The CDR3: CAWSVLGDLLNSPLHF. For the CDR3, the DNA is TGTGCCTGGAGTGTCTTAGGGGATCTCCTCAATTCACCCCTCCACTTT.